These 14 T cell receptor beta chains were sequenced from one sample in a study of blood T cell repertoires in COVID-19. Libraries were prepared by immunoSEQ multiplex PCR; TCRdb keeps only in-frame clonotypes and omits some of them. This repertoire shows about 130,000 clones, approximately 85% found once; its top ten account for about a sixth. Sequenced material: peripheral blood. These receptors all stem from a man aged 25 to 40 with COVID-19, enrolled during active disease.

This clone was detected once. CDR3 loop: CASSRQDEKLFF. As DNA, the CDR3 is TGTGCCAGCTCACGTCAGGATGAAAAACTGTTTTTT. The chain uses TRBV18 and TRBJ1-4; D uncertain. There are 12 residues in the CDR3. CDR1 KGHSH and CDR2 LQKENI come from the germline V gene. Trimming pared 4 bases from V and 6 bases from J, leaving 6 bases between.

This chain uses TRBV28 with TRBJ1-2; 7 bases match TRBD1. The germline V gene has CDR1 MDHEN and CDR2 SYDVKM. With V trimmed by 0 bases and J by 6 bases, 10 bases remained unmatched. The CDR3 loop spans 16 amino acids. The CDR3 loop is CASSLWQRDSLDGYTF. For the CDR3, the DNA is TGTGCCAGCAGTTTATGGCAGAGGGACAGTCTCGATGGCTACACCTTC.

This clone was found once. This chain links TRBV4-2 with TRBJ2-1; 14 positions match TRBD2. Germline lookup yields CDR1 LGHNA and CDR2 YNFKEQ. V dropped 0 bases and J dropped 7; count of bases not matched to a gene: 8. The CDR3 has 18 amino acids. CDR3 protein: CASSQEAPRTSGRNEQFF. The CDR3 DNA reads TGTGCCAGCAGCCAAGAAGCCCCTCGGACTAGCGGGAGGAATGAGCAGTTCTTC.

V gene TRBV7-6 combines with J gene TRBJ2-2; 10 nucleotides line up with TRBD2. Germline assignment: CDR1 SGHVS and CDR2 FNYEAQ. V lost 5 bases and J lost 1; bases outside the gene matches: 4. The CDR3 is 16 residues long. In DNA form, the CDR3 reads TGTGCCAGCAGCCCGATAGCGGGGGGGAACACCGGGGAGCTGTTTTTT. Translation gives CASSPIAGGNTGELFF.

This chain links TRBV7-8 with TRBJ2-1, with 7 bases matching TRBD2. Per the germline V gene, CDR1 is SGHVS and CDR2 is FQNEAQ. J was trimmed by 4 bases and V by 6 bases; bases with no gene match: 12. The CDR3 consists of 16 residues. The chain's CDR3 is CASSPSGLGVYNEQFF. The DNA for the CDR3 is TGTGCCAGCAGTCCCTCCGGACTAGGGGTTTACAATGAGCAGTTCTTC.

The chain recombines TRBV5-6 with TRBJ2-1, with 12 bases that match TRBD2. The CDR3 sequence is 16 residues long. Germline CDR1 and CDR2: SGHDT and YYEEEE. J lost 7 bases, V lost 0 bases, and 5 bases had no gene match. DNA for the CDR3: TGTGCCAGCAGCTTGGTTGTCCTAGCGGGAGGGAATGAGCAGTTCTTC. This gives the protein CASSLVVLAGGNEQFF. Full variable domain (remainder filled in from reference TRBV5-6 and TRBJ2-1): DAGVTQSPTHLIKTRGQQVTLRCSPKSGHDTVSWYQQALGQGPQFIFQYYEEEERQRGNFPDRFSGHQFPNYSSELNVNALLLGDSALYLCASSLVVLAGGNEQFFGPGTRLTVL.

This clone was seen just once. V gene TRBV5-8 combines with J gene TRBJ2-2; D remains ambiguous. CDR3 length: 16 residues. The V end lost 0 bases, the J end lost 0 bases, and 9 bases lay between the germline ends. Germline V lookup: CDR1 SGHTS, CDR2 YDEGEE. In DNA form, the CDR3 reads TGTGCCAGCAGCTTGGTAGAGAGAGCGAACACCGGGGAGCTGTTTTTT. It specifies CASSLVERANTGELFF.

J is TRBJ1-4 and V is TRBV4-2, with a weak D call TRBD1 (5 bases). Germline loops: CDR1 LGHNA, CDR2 YNFKEQ. The V gene lost 1 base and the J gene lost 6 bases, with 12 bases spanning the gap. The CDR3 loop spans 15 amino acids. The CDR3 loop reads CASSQVEGLDEKLFF. CDR3 nucleotide sequence: TGTGCCAGCAGCCAAGTGGAGGGACTGGATGAAAAACTGTTTTTT.

The genes are TRBV30 and TRBJ2-5; D possibly corresponds to TRBD2 (6 bases). The germline V and J ends were trimmed by 3 bases and 4 bases, with 15 bases remaining between them. The CDR3 has 14 amino acids. In germline, CDR1 is GTSNPN, CDR2 SVGIG (reference sequence). The CDR3 here is CAWRRGQQVETQYF. CDR3 sequence (DNA): TGTGCCTGGAGGCGGGGTCAGCAAGTAGAGACCCAGTACTTC.

Only a few counts were recorded for this clone. The chain recombines TRBV6-5 with TRBJ1-5; weak D call: TRBD1 (5 bases). The V and J ends lost 7 bases and 10 bases respectively, with 17 bases between them. This CDR3 comprises 13 residues. Germline assignment: CDR1 MNHEY and CDR2 SVGAGI. The CDR3 DNA reads as TGTGCCAGCACCGACAGCGTGATCCGCCCCCAGCATTTT. Its translation: CASTDSVIRPQHF.

The rearrangement uses TRBV7-2 and TRBJ1-3; TRBD1 might be the D (6 bases). Trimming removed 2 bases at V and 4 bases at J, with 9 bases between. Germline V gene data show CDR1 as SGHTA and CDR2 as FQGNSA. The CDR3 has 14 residues. CDR3 residues: CASSLRQGGNTIYF. The CDR3 DNA follows: TGTGCCAGCAGCTTAAGGCAGGGGGGAAACACCATATATTTT.

The chain has TRBV29-1 and TRBJ1-3; no firm D call. The V gene's germline CDR1 is SQVTM and CDR2 ANQGSEA. The CDR3 loop spans 13 amino acids. V shed 3 bases and J shed 0 bases, with 6 bases lying between them. In DNA form, the CDR3 reads TGCAGCGTTGAGGGAGACTCTGGAAACACCATATATTTT. Protein product: CSVEGDSGNTIYF.

The chain links TRBV12-3 or TRBV12-4 to TRBJ2-2, with 8 bases matching TRBD1. The CDR3 is 13 amino acids. The V and J ends lost 11 bases and 6 bases, in that order; junction bases with no gene match: 8. The CDR3 spells CAGREQGAGELFF. In DNA form, the CDR3 reads TGTGCCGGGAGAGAACAGGGGGCCGGGGAGCTGTTTTTT.

V is TRBV12-3 or TRBV12-4 and J is TRBJ1-1; D is ambiguous. The V and J ends lost 2 bases and 4 bases respectively, with 5 bases between them. The CDR3 is 12 amino acids. The CDR3 sequence is CASSLTSTEAFF. CDR3 sequence (DNA): TGTGCCAGCAGTTTAACGAGCACTGAAGCTTTCTTT.